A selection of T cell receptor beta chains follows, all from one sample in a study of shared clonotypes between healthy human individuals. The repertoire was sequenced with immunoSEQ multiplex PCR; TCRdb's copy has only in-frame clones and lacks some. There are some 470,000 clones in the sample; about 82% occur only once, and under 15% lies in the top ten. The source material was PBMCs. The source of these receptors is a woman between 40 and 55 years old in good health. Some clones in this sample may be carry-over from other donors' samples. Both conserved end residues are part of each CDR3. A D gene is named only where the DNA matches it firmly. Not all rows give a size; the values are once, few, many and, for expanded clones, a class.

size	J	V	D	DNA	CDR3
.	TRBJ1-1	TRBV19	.	TGTGCCAGTAGTAATCCAGGGTTAAACACTGAAGCTTTCTTT	CASSNPGLNTEAFF
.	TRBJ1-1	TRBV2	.	TGTGCCAGCAGTGGACAGTACAACACTGAAGCTTTCTTT	CASSGQYNTEAFF
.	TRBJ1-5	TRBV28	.	TGTGCCAGCAGTCCCCCCAGTCCCGGGACAATCTATAGCAATCAGCCCCAGCATTTT	CASSPPSPGTIYSNQPQHF
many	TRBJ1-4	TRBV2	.	TGTGCCAGCACCAGGACGGACGGAGGGGAAAAACTGTTTTTT	CASTRTDGGEKLFF
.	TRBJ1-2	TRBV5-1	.	TGCGCCAGCAGCTTAACGGACTTTGGCTACACCTTC	CASSLTDFGYTF
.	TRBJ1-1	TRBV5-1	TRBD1	TGCGCCAGCAGCTTCTTGGGACAGGAGAACACTGAAGCTTTCTTT	CASSFLGQENTEAFF
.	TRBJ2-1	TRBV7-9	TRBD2	TGTGCCAGCAGCCCGCGACTAGCGGGAGCGTACAATGAGCAGTTCTTC	CASSPRLAGAYNEQFF
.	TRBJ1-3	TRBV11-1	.	TGTGCCAGCACCCGCTCTGGAAACACCATATATTTT	CASTRSGNTIYF
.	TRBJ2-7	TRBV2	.	TGTGCCAGCAGTCTCAGGGGGGTCGAGCAGTACTTC	CASSLRGVEQYF
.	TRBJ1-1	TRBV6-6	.	TGTGCCAGCAGTTATCGACAGGCGTCTGAAGCTTTCTTT	CASSYRQASEAFF
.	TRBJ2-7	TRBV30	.	TGTGCCTGGAGTAGGTCGGATCCGGAGCAGTACTTC	CAWSRSDPEQYF
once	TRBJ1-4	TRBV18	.	TGTGCCAGCTCACCACGTCCGGGCGGGGATGAAAAACTGTTTTTT	CASSPRPGGDEKLFF
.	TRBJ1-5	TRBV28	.	TGTGCCAGCAGTTTCTATGGCCGGGGGAGCGACAATCAGCCCCAGCATTTT	CASSFYGRGSDNQPQHF
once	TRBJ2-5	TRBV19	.	TGTGCCAGTAATAGGGGGATTGGGCGAACGCAAGAGACCCAGTACTTC	CASNRGIGRTQETQYF
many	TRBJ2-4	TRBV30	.	TGTGCCTGGAGCGCAAAGGGGACCAACATTCAGTACTTC	CAWSAKGTNIQYF
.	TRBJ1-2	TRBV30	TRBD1	TGTGCCTGGCAGGGGGTCGGCTATGGCTACACCTTC	CAWQGVGYGYTF
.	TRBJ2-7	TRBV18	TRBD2	TGTGCCAGCTCACCAAGCGGGATCTTCCACGAGCAGTACTTC	CASSPSGIFHEQYF
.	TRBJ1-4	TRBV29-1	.	TGCAGCGTTGGAGTCTCTAATGAAAAACTGTTTTTT	CSVGVSNEKLFF
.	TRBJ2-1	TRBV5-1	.	TGCGCCAGCAGCTTGGGGGGCCCTTCTACTGAGGAGCAGTTCTTC	CASSLGGPSTEEQFF
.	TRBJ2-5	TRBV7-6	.	TGTGCCAGCAGCTTGACCTTAGCAGGAGAGGACCAGTACTTC	CASSLTLAGEDQYF
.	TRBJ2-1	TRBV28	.	TGTGCCAGCAGTTTATATCTGCGGGGTGACAATGAGCAGTTCTTC	CASSLYLRGDNEQFF
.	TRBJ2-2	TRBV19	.	TGTGCCAGTAAGGGCGGGATTTACACCGGGGAGCTGTTTTTT	CASKGGIYTGELFF
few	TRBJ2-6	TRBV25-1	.	TGTGCCAGCAGTGACCCGACAGATCCTGGGGCCAACGTCCTGACTTTC	CASSDPTDPGANVLTF
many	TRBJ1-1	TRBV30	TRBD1	TGTGCCGGACAGGGGTTCACTGAAGCTTTCTTT	CAGQGFTEAFF
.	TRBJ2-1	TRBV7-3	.	TGTGCCAGCAGCCCCAGGGCGGGATCCTACAATGAGCAGTTCTTC	CASSPRAGSYNEQFF
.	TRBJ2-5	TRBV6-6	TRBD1	TGTGCCAGCAGTTACCAAGGGACAGGAGAGACCCAGTACTTC	CASSYQGTGETQYF
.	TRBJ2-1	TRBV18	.	TGTGCCAGCTCACCAAAGGGGTCCTACAATGAGCAGTTCTTC	CASSPKGSYNEQFF
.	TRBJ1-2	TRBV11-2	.	TGTGCCAGCAGTACCCTCCGGGGTGATAACTATGGCTACACCTTC	CASSTLRGDNYGYTF
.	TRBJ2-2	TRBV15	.	TGTGCCACCAGCCCGGGGGTCACGAACACCGGGGAGCTGTTTTTT	CATSPGVTNTGELFF
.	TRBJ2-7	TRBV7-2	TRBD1	TGTGCCAGCAGCTCCGACAGGGTAGGCGAGCAGTACTTC	CASSSDRVGEQYF
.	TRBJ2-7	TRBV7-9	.	TGTGCCAGCAGCTTACCGGGGGTCTACGAGCAGTACTTC	CASSLPGVYEQYF
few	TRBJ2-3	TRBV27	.	TGTGCCAGCAGTCCCGGGGCAGGCGGCGCGTCAGATACGCAGTATTTT	CASSPGAGGASDTQYF
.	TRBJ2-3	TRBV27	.	TGTGCCAGCAGCCCACGGGGGGCCCCCACAGATACGCAGTATTTT	CASSPRGAPTDTQYF
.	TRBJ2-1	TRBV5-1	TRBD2	TGCGCCAGCAGCTTGGTCGTGGGAGGGGCCTATGAGCAGTTCTTC	CASSLVVGGAYEQFF
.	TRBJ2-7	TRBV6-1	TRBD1	TGTGCCAGCCCTGGGACAGGGGGCTACGAGCAGTACTTC	CASPGTGGYEQYF
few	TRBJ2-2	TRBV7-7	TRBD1	TGTGCTAGCAGCCCCGACAGGGAGAACACCGGGGAGCTGTTTTTT	CASSPDRENTGELFF
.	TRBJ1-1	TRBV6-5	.	TGTGCCAGCCTCGGCGGACGGAGGAACACTGAAGCTTTCTTT	CASLGGRRNTEAFF
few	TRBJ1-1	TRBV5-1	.	TGCGCCAGCAGCTTGAGGGGTGGGCAGGAAGCTTTCTTT	CASSLRGGQEAFF
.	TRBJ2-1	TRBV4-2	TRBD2	TGTGCCAGCAGACGGACTAGCGGGAGTTTCTACAATGAGCAGTTCTTC	CASRRTSGSFYNEQFF
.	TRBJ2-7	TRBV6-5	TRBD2	TGTGCCAGCAGTCCCTCGCGGGAGGTTCGGGAGCAGTACTTC	CASSPSREVREQYF
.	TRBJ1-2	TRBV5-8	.	TGTGCCAGCAGCTTGGACCCAAACAGGAGATTTTACGATGGCTACACCTTC	CASSLDPNRRFYDGYTF
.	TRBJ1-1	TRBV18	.	TGTGCCAGCTCACTAAGACAGGTCCCCGCCATAGCTTTCTTT	CASSLRQVPAIAFF